The 9 T cell receptor beta chains listed next were all sequenced from one sample in a study of control samples from healthy donors and cancer patients. Some clones are missing from TCRdb's copy, which holds only in-frame ones; the method was immunoSEQ multiplex PCR. The data hold around 190,000 clones, with about 90% observed a single time. What was sequenced was blood. Source of these receptors: a woman aged 45-65 years in good health.

The chain joins TRBV14 to TRBJ2-5, with TRBD2 matching over 7 bases. CDR3 size: 13 residues. Germline V CDR1 and CDR2: SGHDN, FVKESK. V lost 4 bases to trimming and J lost 3 bases; unmatched junction nucleotides: 2. The CDR3 is CASSPLAEETQYF. In DNA form, the CDR3 reads TGTGCCAGCAGCCCGCTAGCGGAAGAGACCCAGTACTTC.

The chain recombines TRBV28 with TRBJ1-4; D is possibly TRBD1 (5 bases). Germline-derived CDR1 and CDR2 are MDHEN and SYDVKM. The CDR3 totals 12 residues. V lost 6 bases, J lost 10 bases, and 12 bases lay in between. CDR3 residues: CASSQGRAKLFF. The CDR3 bases are TGTGCCAGCAGCCAGGGACGGGCAAAACTGTTTTTT.

The genes are TRBV2 and TRBJ1-1; TRBD1 might be the D (6 bases). Trimming left V 8 bases short and J 2 bases short, with 9 bases between. CDR3 length: 12 amino acids. The germline V gene has CDR1 SNHLY and CDR2 FYNNEI. This CDR3 is CASPGANTEAFF. In DNA, the CDR3 is TGTGCCAGCCCGGGGGCCAACACTGAAGCTTTCTTT.

The chain links TRBV4-3 to TRBJ1-2, with 9 bases lining up with TRBD1. CDR1 is LGHNA, CDR2 YSLEER, per germline. Losses at the gene ends were 4 bases for V and 4 bases for J; bases not matched to a gene: 7. CDR3 length equals 15 residues. CDR3 protein: CASSPGQGGGYGYTF. In nucleotides, the CDR3 is TGCGCCAGCAGCCCGGGACAGGGAGGGGGCTATGGCTACACCTTC.

This chain links TRBV28 with TRBJ1-5; D possibly corresponds to TRBD1 (5 bases). The CDR3 spans 17 residues. V was shortened by 3 bases and J by 0 bases, with 15 bases between the two germline ends. Looked up from germline, CDR1 is MDHEN and CDR2 is SYDVKM. Written as DNA, the CDR3 is TGTGCCAGCAGTTTCCCCCTTCAGACAGTTAGCAATCAGCCCCAGCATTTT. This translates into CASSFPLQTVSNQPQHF.

The rearrangement joins TRBV6-2 or TRBV6-3 to TRBJ1-1; 7 positions agree with TRBD1. With V trimmed by 5 bases and J by 8 bases, 8 bases remained unmatched. Germline V CDR1 and CDR2: MNHEY, SVGEGT. The CDR3 contains 13 residues. The CDR3: CASSTRRDSEAFF. The CDR3 coding sequence is TGTGCCAGCAGTACCCGAAGGGACAGCGAAGCTTTCTTT.

This chain connects TRBV28 to TRBJ2-7; 11 nucleotides line up with TRBD1. There are 14 residues in the CDR3. Germline-derived CDR1 and CDR2 are MDHEN and SYDVKM. J gave up 4 bases and V 6 bases, and 5 bases lay outside the gene matches. The CDR3 loop is CASRLGTGGYEQYF. The CDR3, as DNA: TGTGCCAGCAGATTGGGGACAGGGGGATACGAGCAGTACTTC.

The chain has TRBV7-9 and TRBJ2-5; 9 positions match TRBD2. Per germline, CDR1 SEHNR and CDR2 FQNEAQ (reference sequence). This CDR3 has 15 residues. V shed 6 bases and J 10 bases; nucleotides not matched to a gene: 15. DNA for the CDR3: TGTGCCAGCAGGACCGAACTAGCGGGTCTGGGTAGCCAGTACTTC. As protein: CASRTELAGLGSQYF.

This clone was recorded once. This chain links TRBV28 with TRBJ2-1; tentatively, D is TRBD1 or TRBD2 (5 bases each). CDR3 length equals 14 residues. Trimming cost V 6 bases and J 9 bases, with 18 bases left between them. Per germline, CDR1 MDHEN and CDR2 SYDVKM. The CDR3 bases are TGTGCCAGCAGCCCGAGGATAGGGACGAGTGAGCAGTTCTTC. It specifies CASSPRIGTSEQFF.